This T cell receptor (beta chain) was sequenced during a study of CD8 T cells in Susac syndrome. Study findings and constraints: The study's TCR sequencing and HLA analysis covered a relatively small number of individuals, and the study acknowledged this.

Negative isolation was applied to CD8+ and CD4+ T cells, and FACS enrichment was applied to TEMRA cells. Random hexamers primed reverse transcription of about 0.5 to 1 ug RNA. TCRdb itself ran the immunoSEQ multiplex PCR reads through MiXCR, one entry per CDR3 protein. The top ten clones hold 0.12% of a sample with some 400,000 distinct CDR3 sequences, 85% of them seen once. Worth noting for this clonotype: Its antigen is not identified.

The CDR3 is made up of 14 amino acids. Trimming left V 7 bases short and J 1 base short, with 16 bases between. Germline V CDR1 and CDR2: SQVTM, ANQGSEA. The sample consisted of CD8+ T cells from PBMCs. The TCR was taken from a human donor with multiple sclerosis. The chain combines TRBV29-1 with TRBJ1-1, with D hard to call. The CDR3 nucleotides are TGCAGCGGACGTGGGTGGGATACGAACACTGAAGCTTTCTTT. It encodes CSGRGWDTNTEAFF.